This T cell receptor (beta chain) is from a study of blood T cells in healthy people across ages. A second about 6 to 11 cycle PCR used barcoded and J-beta primers. Each CDR3 protein is one row after TCRdb ran MiXCR on the 5' RACE reads. The sample consists of fewer than 2,000,000 distinct CDR3 sequences, approximately 32% of them appearing once. Germline lookup yields CDR1 SEHNR and CDR2 FQNEAQ (reference sequence). This CDR3 comprises 13 residues. V gave up 0 bases and J gave up 5 bases, with 8 bases separating them. In this sample, this clonotype turned up a few times. The chain links TRBV7-9 to TRBJ2-7, with D hard to call. The sample consisted of blood. The source of this sequence is a woman aged 25 to 39 in good health. The chain's CDR3 is CASSLAGSDEQYF. Written as DNA, the CDR3 is TGTGCCAGCAGCTTAGCAGGGTCGGACGAGCAGTACTTC. Filled out from reference TRBV7-9 and TRBJ2-7, the complete variable domain reads DTGVSQNPRHKITKRGQNVTFRCDPISEHNRLYWYRQTLGQGPEFLTYFQNEAQLEKSRLLSDRFSAERPKGSFSTLEIQRTEQGDSAMYLCASSLAGSDEQYFGPGTRLTVT.